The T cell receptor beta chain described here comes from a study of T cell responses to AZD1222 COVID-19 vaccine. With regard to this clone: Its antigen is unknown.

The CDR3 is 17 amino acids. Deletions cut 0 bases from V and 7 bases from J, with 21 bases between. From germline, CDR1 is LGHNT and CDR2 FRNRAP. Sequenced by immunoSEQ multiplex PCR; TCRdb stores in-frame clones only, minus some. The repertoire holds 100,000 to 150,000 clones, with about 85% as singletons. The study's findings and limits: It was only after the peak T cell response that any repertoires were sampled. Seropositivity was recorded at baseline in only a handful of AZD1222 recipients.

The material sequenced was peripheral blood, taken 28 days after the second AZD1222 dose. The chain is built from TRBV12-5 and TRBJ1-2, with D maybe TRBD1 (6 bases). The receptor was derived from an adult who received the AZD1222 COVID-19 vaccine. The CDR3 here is CASGLVLPRTVYCGYTF. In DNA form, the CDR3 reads TGTGCTAGTGGTTTGGTACTACCCCGGACAGTTTACTGTGGCTACACCTTC. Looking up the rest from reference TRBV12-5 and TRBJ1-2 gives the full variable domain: DARVTQTPRHKVTEMGQEVTMRCQPILGHNTVFWYRQTMMQGLELLAYFRNRAPLDDSGMPKDRFSAEMPDATLATLKIQPSEPRDSAVYFCASGLVLPRTVYCGYTFGSGTRLTVV.